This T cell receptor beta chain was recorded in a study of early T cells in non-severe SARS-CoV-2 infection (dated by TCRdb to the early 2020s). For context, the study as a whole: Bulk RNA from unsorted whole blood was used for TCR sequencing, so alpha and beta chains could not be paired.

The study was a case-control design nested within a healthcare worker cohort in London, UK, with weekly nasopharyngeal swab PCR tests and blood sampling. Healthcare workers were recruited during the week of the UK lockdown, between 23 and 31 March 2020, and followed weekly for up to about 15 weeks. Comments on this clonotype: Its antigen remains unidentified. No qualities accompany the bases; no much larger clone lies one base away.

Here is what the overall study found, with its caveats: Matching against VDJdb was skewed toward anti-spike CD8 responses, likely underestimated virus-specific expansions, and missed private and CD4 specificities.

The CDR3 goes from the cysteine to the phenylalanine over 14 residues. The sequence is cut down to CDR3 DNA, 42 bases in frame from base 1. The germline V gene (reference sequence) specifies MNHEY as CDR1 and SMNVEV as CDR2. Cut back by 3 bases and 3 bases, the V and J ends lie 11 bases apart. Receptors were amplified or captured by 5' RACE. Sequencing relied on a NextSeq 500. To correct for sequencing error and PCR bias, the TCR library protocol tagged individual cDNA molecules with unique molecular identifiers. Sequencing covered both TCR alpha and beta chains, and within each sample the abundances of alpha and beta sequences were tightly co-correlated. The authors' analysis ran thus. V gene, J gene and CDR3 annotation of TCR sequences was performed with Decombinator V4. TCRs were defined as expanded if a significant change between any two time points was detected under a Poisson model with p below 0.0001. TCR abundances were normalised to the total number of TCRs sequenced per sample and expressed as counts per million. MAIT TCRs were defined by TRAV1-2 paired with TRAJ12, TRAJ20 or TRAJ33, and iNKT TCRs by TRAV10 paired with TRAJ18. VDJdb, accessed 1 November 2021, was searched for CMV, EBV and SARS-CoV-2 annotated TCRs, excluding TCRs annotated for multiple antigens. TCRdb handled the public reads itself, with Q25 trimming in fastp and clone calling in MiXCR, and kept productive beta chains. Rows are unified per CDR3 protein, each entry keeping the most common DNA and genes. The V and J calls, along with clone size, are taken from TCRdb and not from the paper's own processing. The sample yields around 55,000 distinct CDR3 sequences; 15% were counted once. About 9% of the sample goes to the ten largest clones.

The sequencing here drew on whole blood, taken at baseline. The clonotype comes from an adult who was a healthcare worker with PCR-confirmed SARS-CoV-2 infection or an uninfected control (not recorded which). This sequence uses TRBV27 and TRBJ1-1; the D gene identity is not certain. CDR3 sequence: CASSLGYGYTEAFF. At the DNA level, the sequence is TGTGCCAGCAGTTTGGGTTACGGATACACTGAAGCTTTCTTT.